This TCR delta chain appears in the sequencing data of a study of gamma-delta chains in newborns, infants, children. Study-wide context: Microbial exposure reportedly drives polyclonal innate γδ T cell expansion after birth.

This clone was observed a handful of times. The sample has other DNA sequences that encode this CDR3 too. Losses at the gene ends were 3 bases for V and 4 bases for J; bases not matched to a gene: 9. Germline CDR1 reads GEAIGNYY; CDR2 reads EKD. The CDR3 runs 15 residues. TCRdb ran CATT on the reads. The table shows approximately 11,000 delta-chain clones, with just under 9% occurring only once. The chain is built from TRDV2 and TRDJ1, with TRDD3 identical over 8 bases. The TCR was taken from a child who was a newborn, infant or young child, either healthy, febrile or measles-vaccinated (not recorded which). What was sequenced was blood. CDR3 protein: CACDALGGTGDKLIF. CDR3 bases: TGTGCCTGTGACGCACTGGGGGGTACGGGCGATAAACTCATCTTT.